These 2 T cell receptor beta chains share one sample of origin, sequenced in a study of prognosis after radiotherapy for stage I lung cancer. Using two-round multiplex PCR, the authors amplified TCR beta CDR3 from genomic DNA. Used in first-round PCR were primers specific to each TRBV and TRBJ gene. MiXCR, run by TCRdb on the multiplex PCR reads, gives a single entry per CDR3 protein. The sample carries tens of thousands of distinct CDR3 sequences, approximately 44% recorded once. This sample comprised PBMCs, obtained before or after stereotactic body radiation therapy (not recorded which). These TCRs come from a donor over 45 with non-small cell lung cancer.

This clonotype has ten or more counts. The V call is TRBV10-2, the J call TRBJ2-3, with D perhaps TRBD1 (5 bases). Per germline, CDR1 WSHSY and CDR2 SAAADI. The CDR3 runs to 14 residues. Deletions cut 4 bases from V and 0 bases from J, with 8 bases between. As DNA, the CDR3 is TGCGCCAGCAGTGGGCGGACAAGCACAGATACGCAGTATTTT. This translates into CASSGRTSTDTQYF.

In regard to this clonotype: This clone may be a read error of a much larger clone one base away. The chain uses TRBV6-2 or TRBV6-3 and TRBJ2-5; TRBD2 matches 7 bases. Per germline, CDR1 MNHEY and CDR2 SVGEGT. The CDR3 is made up of 13 amino acids. The V segment lost 10 bases and the J segment 8 bases; nucleotides outside the gene matches: 13. CDR3 sequence reads: CATARTRRDTQYF. The CDR3 DNA reads as TGTGCCACTGCGAGGACTAGGAGGGATACCCAGTACTTC.